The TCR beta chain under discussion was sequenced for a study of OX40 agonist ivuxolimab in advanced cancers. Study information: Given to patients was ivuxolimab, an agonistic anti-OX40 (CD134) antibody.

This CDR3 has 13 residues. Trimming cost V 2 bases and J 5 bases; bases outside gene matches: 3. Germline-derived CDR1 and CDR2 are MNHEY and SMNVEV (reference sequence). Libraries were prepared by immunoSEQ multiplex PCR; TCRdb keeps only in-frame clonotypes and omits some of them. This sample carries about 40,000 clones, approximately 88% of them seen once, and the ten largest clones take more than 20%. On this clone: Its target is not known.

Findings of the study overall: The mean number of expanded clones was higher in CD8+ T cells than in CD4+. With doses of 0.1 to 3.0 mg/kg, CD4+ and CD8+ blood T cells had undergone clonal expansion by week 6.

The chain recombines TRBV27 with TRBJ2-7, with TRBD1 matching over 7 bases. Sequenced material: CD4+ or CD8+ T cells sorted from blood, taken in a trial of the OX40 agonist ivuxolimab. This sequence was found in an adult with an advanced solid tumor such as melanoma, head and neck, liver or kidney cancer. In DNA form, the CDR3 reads TGTGCCAGCAGTTTACTCGGACAGGACGAGCAGTACTTC. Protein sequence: CASSLLGQDEQYF.